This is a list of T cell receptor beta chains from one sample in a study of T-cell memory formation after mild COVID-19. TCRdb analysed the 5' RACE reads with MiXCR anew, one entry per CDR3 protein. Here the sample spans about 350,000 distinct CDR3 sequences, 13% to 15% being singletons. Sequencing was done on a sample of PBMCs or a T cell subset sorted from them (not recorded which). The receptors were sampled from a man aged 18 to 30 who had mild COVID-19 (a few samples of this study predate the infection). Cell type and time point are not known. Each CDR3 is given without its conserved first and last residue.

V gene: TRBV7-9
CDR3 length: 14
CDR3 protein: ASSSRTSDPTDTQY

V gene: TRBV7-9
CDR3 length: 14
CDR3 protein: ASSLATGLAKNIQY

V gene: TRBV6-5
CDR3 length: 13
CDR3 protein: ASSYRSQGNTEAF

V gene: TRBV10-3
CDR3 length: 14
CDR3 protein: AISDGLEGWTGELF

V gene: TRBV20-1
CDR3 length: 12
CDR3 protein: SATGTISYNEQF

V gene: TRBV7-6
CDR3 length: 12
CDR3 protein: ASSQRGELDGYT

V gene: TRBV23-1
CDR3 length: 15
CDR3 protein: ASSQSERTAPRDEQF

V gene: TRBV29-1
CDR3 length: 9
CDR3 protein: SGAGVDTQY

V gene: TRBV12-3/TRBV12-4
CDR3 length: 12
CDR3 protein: ASRSGGNQETQY

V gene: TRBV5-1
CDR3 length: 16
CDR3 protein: ASSRDTGGREYGNEQF

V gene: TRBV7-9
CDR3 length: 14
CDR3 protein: ASSFGPGQGAETQY

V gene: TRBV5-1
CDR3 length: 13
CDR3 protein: ASSLEGQRNQPQH

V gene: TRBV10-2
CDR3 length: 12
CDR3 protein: ASTPDTGTGELF

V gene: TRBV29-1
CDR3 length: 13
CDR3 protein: SVASGSQRRETQY

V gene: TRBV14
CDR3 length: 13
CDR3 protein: ASSQEWASNEKLF

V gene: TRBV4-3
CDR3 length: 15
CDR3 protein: ASSQGGLGASYNEQF

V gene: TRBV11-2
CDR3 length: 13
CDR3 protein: ASSPLGQGDQPQH

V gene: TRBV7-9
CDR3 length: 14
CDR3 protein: ASSLDPGTAEETQY

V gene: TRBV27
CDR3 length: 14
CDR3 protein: ASAKGIGQGAGELF

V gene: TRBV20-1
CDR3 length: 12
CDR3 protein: SARGTNSGNTIY

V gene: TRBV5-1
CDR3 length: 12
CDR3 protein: ASSPGTGGETQY

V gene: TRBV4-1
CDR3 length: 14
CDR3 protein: ASSQEGGIGLGTQY

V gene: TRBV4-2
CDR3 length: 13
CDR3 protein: ASSQGIGDRETQY

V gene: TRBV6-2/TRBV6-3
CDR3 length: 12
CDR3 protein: ASSLRTGLTEAF

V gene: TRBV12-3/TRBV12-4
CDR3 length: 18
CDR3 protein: ASSKKTGGLLYANTGELF